This record looks at one T cell receptor beta chain sequence and its context. Its antigen remains unknown. The sequencing template was cDNA reverse transcribed from extracted RNA. Using immunoSEQ multiplex PCR, the repertoire was profiled, and TCRdb retains in-frame clones only, with some absent. The sample lists about 97,000 clones; 35% to 45% were seen once. The CDR3 loop spans 15 amino acids. CDR1 SGDLS and CDR2 YYNGEE come from the germline V gene. Trimming removed 3 bases from V and 3 bases from J, with 13 bases in between. The data belong to a study of CD8+ T cells in alopecia areata. At the level of the study: Treated individuals took tofacitinib by mouth, 5 to 10 mg twice daily. Study-level results: Clonality was higher in lesional than normal scalp, especially in alopecia totalis/universalis. Tissue-resident alphabeta T cells belonging to normal skin likewise get sequenced within scalp specimens. Against the mouse data, patients shared TCRs less clearly, possibly for HLA reasons.

The TCR sequence derives from a human donor with alopecia areata. This chain links TRBV9 with TRBJ2-4; the D gene is possibly TRBD2 (7 bases). The sample comprised CD4+ T cells sorted from blood. CDR3 in DNA: TGTGCCAGCAGCGCTCGGGGGGACAACAAAAACATTCAGTACTTC. Translating gives CASSARGDNKNIQYF.